These 14 T cell receptor beta chains were all obtained from the same sample, sequenced in a study of siplizumab effects on memory and regulatory T cells. Method: immunoSEQ multiplex PCR; TCRdb's copy keeps in-frame clones and lacks some. The sample records fewer than 70,000 clones, 88% being singletons. Sequencing used Tregs sorted from blood. These receptors all come from a human donor in good health.

The rearrangement uses TRBV10-3 and TRBJ2-7, with D possibly being TRBD1 (5 bases). Germline CDR1 and CDR2: ENHRY and SYGVKD. This CDR3 is 14 amino acids long. V gave up 6 bases and J gave up 3 bases, with 15 bases separating them. In DNA, the CDR3 is TGTGCCATCAGCGGACACTTAAGGGACTACGAGCAGTACTTC. Its protein product is CAISGHLRDYEQYF.

This chain connects TRBV27 to TRBJ2-6; a weak D match, TRBD1 (6 bases). Trimming took off 8 bases at V and 4 bases at J, with 18 bases between the two ends. Per the germline V gene, CDR1 is MNHEY and CDR2 is SMNVEV (reference sequence). This CDR3 spans 16 amino acids. For the CDR3, the DNA is TGTGCCAGCTCAAATACAGGGTCAGCCGGGGCCAACGTCCTGACTTTC. Encoded protein: CASSNTGSAGANVLTF.

This rearrangement joins TRBV10-3 to TRBJ2-7; unclear D gene. V shed 4 bases and J shed 3 bases, with 19 bases lying between them. The CDR3 has 16 amino acids. Germline lookup yields CDR1 ENHRY and CDR2 SYGVKD. DNA for the CDR3: TGTGCCATCAGTGCCGGCCTCTCACGGGCCCTCTACGAGCAGTACTTC. This sequence encodes CAISAGLSRALYEQYF.

This sequence joins TRBV5-1 and TRBJ2-5; TRBD2 aligns across 14 bases. J gave up 3 bases and V 3 bases, and 10 bases lay outside the gene matches. The germline CDR1 and CDR2 sequences are SGHRS and YFSETQ. CDR3 length: 18 residues. CDR3 region: CASSSPDKTSGREETQYF. CDR3 coding DNA: TGCGCCAGCAGCTCTCCCGACAAGACTAGCGGGAGGGAAGAGACCCAGTACTTC.

The genes are TRBV11-2 and TRBJ2-7, with 9 bases identical to TRBD1. The CDR3 is made up of 16 amino acids. The germline CDR1 and CDR2 sequences are SGHAT and FQNNGV. Trimming cost V 5 bases and J 9 bases; bases outside gene matches: 17. This chain's CDR3 is CASSLLTPGQGIGQYF. DNA of the CDR3: TGTGCCAGCAGCCTACTTACTCCGGGACAGGGAATAGGGCAGTACTTC.

This clone was detected once. The chain combines TRBV18 with TRBJ2-3, with 9 bases matching TRBD1. Trimming cost V 4 bases and J 3 bases; bases outside gene matches: 8. Germline lookup yields CDR1 KGHSH and CDR2 LQKENI. This CDR3 comprises 16 residues. CDR3 loop: CASSLGQGLRTDTQYF. CDR3 DNA: TGTGCCAGCTCACTCGGACAGGGGTTGCGGACAGATACGCAGTATTTT.

The genes are TRBV19 and TRBJ1-3, with D unresolved. The V gene's germline CDR1 is LNHDA and CDR2 SQIVND (reference sequence). The CDR3 covers 15 residues. V was trimmed by 1 base and J by 2 bases, leaving 9 bases between them. The CDR3 coding sequence is TGTGCCAGTAGTATAGGGTACAGAACTGGAAACACCATATATTTT. Its protein is CASSIGYRTGNTIYF.

This chain joins TRBV20-1 and TRBJ2-7, with D possibly TRBD1 on 5 matching bases. Trimming removed 5 bases from V and 6 bases from J, with 11 bases in between. The germline V gene has CDR1 DFQATT and CDR2 SNEGSKA (reference sequence). The CDR3 has 11 residues. The CDR3 protein is CSAETGSEQYF. DNA for the CDR3: TGCAGTGCTGAAACAGGCAGCGAGCAGTACTTC.

The chain links TRBV10-3 to TRBJ2-1, with D perhaps assigned TRBD1 or TRBD2 (5 bases each). Trimming cost V 4 bases and J 5 bases, with 15 bases left between them. The CDR3 extends over 15 amino acids. The germline V gene has CDR1 ENHRY and CDR2 SYGVKD. The CDR3 sequence: CAISVLGDQNNEQFF. The CDR3 nucleotides read TGTGCCATCAGTGTTTTGGGGGATCAAAACAATGAGCAGTTCTTC.

V is TRBV4-1 and J is TRBJ2-7; 8 positions agree with TRBD2. The CDR3 runs 16 residues. Germline V CDR1 and CDR2: MGHRA, YSYEKL. V was pared by 2 bases and J by 0 bases, with 6 bases of the junction left unmatched. The CDR3 DNA reads as TGCGCCAGCAGCCAATCGCGGGAGGCCCCCTCCTACGAGCAGTACTTC. Its translation: CASSQSREAPSYEQYF.

The rearrangement links TRBV28 to TRBJ1-1, with 10 positions matching TRBD1. V shed 5 bases and J 5 bases; nucleotides not matched to a gene: 8. Germline CDR1 is MDHEN and CDR2 is SYDVKM. This CDR3 is built from 15 residues. CDR3 sequence: CASSPRQGAWTEAFF. In nucleotides, the CDR3 is TGTGCCAGCAGTCCCCGACAGGGGGCGTGGACTGAAGCTTTCTTT.

This clone has just a few counts. This chain connects TRBV28 to TRBJ1-2; 10 bases align to TRBD1. The CDR3 runs to 18 residues. Germline assignment: CDR1 MDHEN and CDR2 SYDVKM. Trimming took 4 bases from V and 2 from J; bases not matched to a gene: 13. The DNA of the CDR3 is TGTGCCAGCAGTTCAAGTCCCGGGACAGGGGATCAAAACTATGGCTACACCTTC. It codes for CASSSSPGTGDQNYGYTF.

The chain joins TRBV5-1 to TRBJ2-7; 8 nucleotides agree with TRBD1. Germline CDR1 and CDR2: SGHRS and YFSETQ. Germline trimming cut 6 bases from V and 2 bases from J; bases unmatched to any gene: 19. CDR3 length: 18 residues. The CDR3 region is CASTKGPGTGLTPYEQYF. The CDR3 nucleotides read TGCGCCAGCACCAAAGGGCCCGGGACAGGCCTCACCCCCTACGAGCAGTACTTC.

V is TRBV13 and J is TRBJ1-4; 8 bases align to TRBD1. This CDR3 spans 14 amino acids. V dropped 4 bases and J dropped 7; count of bases not matched to a gene: 5. Germline V CDR1 and CDR2: PRHDT, FYEKMQ (reference sequence). The CDR3 loop reads CASSSRDRLEKLFF. In nucleotides, the CDR3 is TGTGCCAGCAGCTCCAGGGACAGGCTTGAAAAACTGTTTTTT.